These 25 T cell receptor beta chains came from one sample sequenced in a study of blood T cell repertoires in COVID-19 (dated by TCRdb to about 2020). The library was obtained by the immunoSEQ multiplex PCR assay. Sourced from immuneACCESS, this table was stored by TCRdb with only in-frame sequences that have V and J called. A share of the clones is absent; for the studies checked, an unresolved V gene accounts for under half, and the remainder has no known explanation. The table for this sample lists about 150,000 clones; 70% to 85% of them were counted only once. Roughly 0.6% of the sample belongs to the ten largest clones. What was sequenced was peripheral blood. The receptors were gathered from a man between 60 and 75 years old with COVID-19, enrolled during active disease.

The V gene is TRBV7-3, the J gene TRBJ1-2, with 8 bases matching TRBD1. This CDR3 contains 16 residues. Germline trimming cut 0 bases from V and 6 bases from J; bases unmatched to any gene: 9. The germline V gene encodes CDR1 SGHTA and CDR2 FQGTGA. This CDR3 reads CASSLTGGQGVDGYTF. As DNA, the CDR3 is TGTGCCAGCAGCTTAACCGGTGGACAGGGTGTAGATGGCTACACCTTC.

The chain employs TRBV18 and TRBJ2-1, with 7 bases identical to TRBD1. Germline assignment: CDR1 KGHSH and CDR2 LQKENI. The CDR3 length is 15 residues. V dropped 3 bases and J dropped 1; count of bases not matched to a gene: 3. CDR3 sequence (DNA): TGTGCCAGCTCACCCGACAGGGTTTCCTACAATGAGCAGTTCTTC. As protein: CASSPDRVSYNEQFF.

V is TRBV27 and J is TRBJ1-1; no clear D. CDR3 length: 13 amino acids. Germline CDR1 MNHEY, CDR2 SMNVEV (reference sequence). V lost 8 bases to trimming and J lost 3 bases, with 13 bases between them. Here the CDR3 reads CASQAGSYTEAFF. CDR3 coding DNA: TGTGCCAGCCAGGCGGGGAGTTACACTGAAGCTTTCTTT.

The chain uses TRBV5-4 and TRBJ2-3; the D gene is possibly TRBD2 (6 bases). The V end was cut by 0 bases, the J end by 2 bases, with 13 bases between. This CDR3 contains 16 residues. Germline V gene data show CDR1 as SGHNT and CDR2 as YYREEE (reference sequence). The CDR3 DNA reads as TGTGCCAGCAGCTTGGGGATTAGCGGATCCACAGATACGCAGTATTTT. The encoded protein is CASSLGISGSTDTQYF.

In DNA, the CDR3 is TGTGCCAGCAGCTTTGGACTAGCGGGAGGCCACTCAGATACGCAGTATTTT. It codes for CASSFGLAGGHSDTQYF. This rearrangement joins TRBV5-6 to TRBJ2-3, with 14 nucleotides matching TRBD2. Trimming cost V 2 bases and J 4 bases; bases outside gene matches: 6. In germline, CDR1 is SGHDT, CDR2 YYEEEE. The CDR3 covers 17 residues. The full variable domain, completed using reference TRBV5-6 and TRBJ2-3, is DAGVTQSPTHLIKTRGQQVTLRCSPKSGHDTVSWYQQALGQGPQFIFQYYEEEERQRGNFPDRFSGHQFPNYSSELNVNALLLGDSALYLCASSFGLAGGHSDTQYFGPGTRLTVL.

V is TRBV7-2 and J is TRBJ2-1; 14 bases align to TRBD2. Trimming removed 4 bases from V and 6 bases from J; junction bases left unmatched: 5. The CDR3 is 16 residues long. From germline, CDR1 is SGHTA and CDR2 FQGNSA. CDR3 amino acids: CASSSQGTSGSNEQFF. The CDR3 nucleotides are TGTGCCAGCAGCTCGCAAGGGACTAGCGGGAGCAATGAGCAGTTCTTC.

This chain joins TRBV7-9 and TRBJ1-3, with 7 nucleotides matching TRBD1. Trimming at V came to 4 bases and at J to 0 bases, leaving 6 bases not matched to a gene. CDR3 length: 16 residues. From germline, CDR1 is SEHNR and CDR2 FQNEAQ (reference sequence). The chain's CDR3 is CASSSPGQISGNTIYF. Written as DNA, the CDR3 is TGTGCCAGCAGCTCACCGGGACAGATCTCTGGAAACACCATATATTTT.

V is TRBV4-1 and J is TRBJ2-7; D is possibly TRBD1 (6 bases). The CDR3 has 15 amino acids. CDR1 MGHRA and CDR2 YSYEKL come from the germline V gene. Between the trimmed V and J ends, which lost 1 base and 0 bases, there was a span of 10 bases. In nucleotides, the CDR3 is TGCGCCAGCAGCCAAGGGGACACGAGCTCCTACGAGCAGTACTTC. Protein sequence: CASSQGDTSSYEQYF.

The CDR3 nucleotides read TGTGCCAGCAGCACGGGACAGAGCACCGGGGAGCTGTTTTTT. Protein sequence: CASSTGQSTGELFF. This chain links TRBV5-4 with TRBJ2-2, with 7 nucleotides matching TRBD1. The junction had 4 bases not matched to a gene; V was cut back by 4 bases and J by 4 bases. CDR3 length: 14 amino acids. Per the germline V gene, CDR1 is SGHNT and CDR2 is YYREEE (reference sequence).

The V and J genes are TRBV4-2 and TRBJ1-1; D might be TRBD1 (5 bases). V lost 3 bases, J lost 1 base, and 18 bases lay in between. This CDR3 has 17 residues. From germline, CDR1 is LGHNA and CDR2 YNFKEQ. As DNA, the CDR3 is TGTGCCAGCAGCCATGGCACTGGGGCCCGATGGAACACTGAAGCTTTCTTT. Translated, it gives CASSHGTGARWNTEAFF.

The CDR3 loop reads CASRPITGAGRDTQYF. The CDR3 nucleotides are TGTGCCAGCAGGCCCATCACAGGGGCAGGTAGAGATACGCAGTATTTT. V usage is TRBV7-9 and J usage is TRBJ2-3, with 7 bases identical to TRBD1. The CDR3 runs to 16 residues. Per germline, CDR1 SEHNR and CDR2 FQNEAQ (reference sequence). Losses at the gene ends were 6 bases for V and 5 bases for J; bases not matched to a gene: 14.

V and J are TRBV27 and TRBJ2-7; 8 bases agree with TRBD2. There are 14 residues in the CDR3. The germline CDR1 and CDR2 sequences are MNHEY and SMNVEV (reference sequence). V was clipped by 5 bases and J by 6 bases; unmatched bases: 9. CDR3 sequence reads: CASSPGLVPSEQYF. The CDR3 nucleotides read TGTGCCAGCAGTCCGGGACTAGTACCAAGCGAGCAGTACTTC.

The chain carries TRBV10-3 and TRBJ1-5, with a weak D call TRBD1 (6 bases). The CDR3 is 14 amino acids. Trimming cost V 3 bases and J 1 base, with 7 bases left between them. Germline CDR1 reads ENHRY; CDR2 reads SYGVKD. CDR3 residues: CAISDGGSNQPQHF. CDR3 DNA: TGTGCCATCAGTGATGGGGGCAGCAATCAGCCCCAGCATTTT.

In DNA, the CDR3 is TGTGCCAGCAGCTCACGGACAGGCGAGTACGAGCAGTACTTC. Residues: CASSSRTGEYEQYF. The rearrangement links TRBV11-2 to TRBJ2-7; 7 bases match TRBD1. The CDR3 extends over 14 amino acids. CDR1 is SGHAT and CDR2 is FQNNGV in the germline V gene. The ends lost 4 bases at V and 4 bases at J; junction bases unmatched: 7. Using reference TRBV11-2 and TRBJ2-7 for the parts outside the CDR3, the full variable domain is EAGVAQSPRYKIIEKRQSVAFWCNPISGHATLYWYQQILGQGPKLLIQFQNNGVVDDSQLPKDRFSAERLKGVDSTLKIQPAKLEDSAVYLCASSSRTGEYEQYFGPGTRLTVT.

The CDR3 coding sequence is TGTGCCAGCAGCTTACAGAGTGCAACTAATGAAAAACTGTTTTTT. Protein product: CASSLQSATNEKLFF. The chain links TRBV19 to TRBJ1-4; D ambiguous. The CDR3 totals 15 residues. CDR1 is LNHDA, CDR2 SQIVND, per germline (reference sequence). Trimming removed 9 bases at V and 0 bases at J, with 14 bases between.

There are a few counts of this clone. This chain joins TRBV6-5 and TRBJ1-3; D is ambiguous. This CDR3 region has 14 residues. Trimming stripped 0 bases from V and 3 bases from J, with 6 bases between. From germline, CDR1 is MNHEY and CDR2 SVGAGI. DNA for the CDR3: TGTGCCAGCAGTTACTCGAGGAATGGAAACACCATATATTTT. Translation: CASSYSRNGNTIYF.

The chain has TRBV12-5 and TRBJ2-7; tentative D call: TRBD2 (6 bases). Between the trimmed V and J ends, which lost 0 bases and 2 bases, there was a span of 11 bases. This CDR3 is 15 amino acids long. In germline, CDR1 is LGHNT, CDR2 FRNRAP. The CDR3 spells CASGLVGGVAYEQYF. CDR3 coding DNA: TGTGCTAGTGGTTTGGTAGGAGGGGTAGCCTACGAGCAGTACTTC.

V and J are TRBV30 and TRBJ2-7; D is undetermined. The germline V gene encodes CDR1 GTSNPN and CDR2 SVGIG (reference sequence). The CDR3 length is 11 residues. V lost 0 bases, J lost 7 bases, and 7 bases lay in between. The CDR3 DNA reads TGTGCCTGGAGTGTACGGGTAGAGCAGTACTTC. Its translation: CAWSVRVEQYF.

The V gene is TRBV18, the J gene TRBJ1-6; D might be TRBD1 (5 bases). Germline V gene sequence: CDR1 KGHSH, CDR2 LQKENI. Trimming pared 4 bases from V and 4 bases from J, leaving 11 bases between. The CDR3 has 15 amino acids. CDR3 in DNA: TGTGCCAGCTCACTCCCCGGGACTTATAATTCACCCCTCCACTTT. Translation gives CASSLPGTYNSPLHF.

J is TRBJ2-1 and V is TRBV4-1, with TRBD2 matching over 9 bases. The CDR3 is made up of 19 amino acids. Germline V gene sequence: CDR1 MGHRA, CDR2 YSYEKL. Germline trimming cut 1 base from V and 0 bases from J; bases unmatched to any gene: 10. CDR3 sequence: CASSQAWDSSGASYNEQFF. DNA of the CDR3: TGCGCCAGCAGCCAAGCCTGGGACTCTAGCGGGGCCTCCTACAATGAGCAGTTCTTC.

The chain employs TRBV3-1 (or the pseudogene TRBV3-2) and TRBJ1-1, with D unresolved. The CDR3 totals 13 residues. From germline, CDR1 is LGHDT and CDR2 YNNKEL (reference sequence). V was shortened by 1 base and J by 6 bases, with 9 bases between the two germline ends. CDR3 residues: CASSQGGVAEAFF. The DNA of the CDR3 is TGTGCCAGCAGCCAAGGGGGAGTCGCTGAAGCTTTCTTT.

The chain employs TRBV4-3 and TRBJ1-1, with D possibly TRBD1 on 5 matching bases. With 3 bases removed from V and 0 bases from J, the gap between germline ends came to 11 bases. CDR3 length: 15 residues. Germline V CDR1 and CDR2: LGHNA, YSLEER. Written as DNA, the CDR3 is TGCGCCAGCAGCCAGGTTAGACAGATGAACACTGAAGCTTTCTTT. As protein: CASSQVRQMNTEAFF.

This chain connects TRBV2 to TRBJ1-2, with 9 positions matching TRBD1. Germline loops: CDR1 SNHLY, CDR2 FYNNEI. The CDR3 sequence is 14 residues long. V shed 7 bases and J 4 bases; nucleotides not matched to a gene: 7. The CDR3 nucleotides read TGTGCCAGCAACACAGGGGGCGGCAGCTATGGCTACACCTTC. It yields the protein CASNTGGGSYGYTF. The full variable domain, completed using reference TRBV2 and TRBJ1-2, is EPEVTQTPSHQVTQMGQEVILRCVPISNHLYFYWYRQILGQKVEFLVSFYNNEISEKSEIFDDQFSVERPDGSNFTLKIRSTKLEDSAMYFCASNTGGGSYGYTFGSGTRLTVV.

V is TRBV6-5 and J is TRBJ1-1; D is undetermined. Germline loops: CDR1 MNHEY, CDR2 SVGAGI. The CDR3 has 13 amino acids. Trimming cost V 6 bases and J 7 bases, with 15 bases left between them. The CDR3 region is CASRRHEEYEAFF. CDR3 nucleotides: TGTGCCAGCAGAAGACACGAAGAATATGAAGCTTTCTTT.

The CDR3 DNA reads as TGCGACGGAGGAAACAATGAGCAGTTCTTC. Translating gives CDGGNNEQFF. The chain uses TRBV5-1 and TRBJ2-1; TRBD2 is a possible D gene (5 bases). The CDR3 runs 10 residues. Germline V lookup: CDR1 SGHRS, CDR2 YFSETQ.